This TCR beta chain originates from a study of blood T cell repertoires in COVID-19. The repertoire was sequenced with immunoSEQ multiplex PCR; TCRdb's copy has only in-frame clones and lacks some. The sample lists hundreds of thousands of clones; roughly nine tenths were seen once. Material: PBMCs or T cells enriched from blood (not recorded which). The TCR sequence derives from a man in his thirties or forties who had recovered from COVID-19.

CDR3 sequence reads: CASSPGDQETQYF. CDR3 DNA: TGTGCCAGCAGCCCCGGTGATCAAGAGACCCAGTACTTC. V is TRBV3-1 (or the pseudogene TRBV3-2) and J is TRBJ2-5, with no clear D. CDR1 LGHDT and CDR2 YNNKEL come from the germline V gene (reference sequence). The CDR3 length is 13 residues. Trimming shortened V by 4 bases and J by 2 bases, and 8 bases separated the two germline ends.